This TCR beta chain was identified during a study of OX40 agonist ivuxolimab in advanced cancers. Study as a whole: People who had prior anti-PD-1, anti-PD-L1 or anti-CTLA-4 therapy could take part, and about 37% had some. Study-wide points: Among T cells, CD8+ cells averaged more expanded clones than CD4+ cells.

V was shortened by 3 bases and J by 9 bases, with 15 bases between the two germline ends. The CDR3 has 15 residues. Data came from immunoSEQ multiplex PCR; TCRdb stores just in-frame clones and leaves some out. There are 25,000 to 35,000 clones in the sample; 90% to 95% occur only once, and approximately 26% lies in the top ten. Concerning this clone: Its antigen is as yet unknown.

The origin of this receptor is an adult with an advanced solid tumor such as melanoma, head and neck, liver or kidney cancer. The sequencing used CD4+ or CD8+ T cells sorted from blood, collected in a trial of the OX40 agonist ivuxolimab. This chain uses TRBV23-1 with TRBJ1-6, with D possibly matching TRBD1 (5 bases). TRBV23-1 is an ORF; its function is uncertain. The CDR3 protein is CASSHPGRGGSPLHF. In nucleotides, the CDR3 is TGCGCCAGCAGTCACCCCGGGAGGGGAGGTTCACCCCTCCACTTT.